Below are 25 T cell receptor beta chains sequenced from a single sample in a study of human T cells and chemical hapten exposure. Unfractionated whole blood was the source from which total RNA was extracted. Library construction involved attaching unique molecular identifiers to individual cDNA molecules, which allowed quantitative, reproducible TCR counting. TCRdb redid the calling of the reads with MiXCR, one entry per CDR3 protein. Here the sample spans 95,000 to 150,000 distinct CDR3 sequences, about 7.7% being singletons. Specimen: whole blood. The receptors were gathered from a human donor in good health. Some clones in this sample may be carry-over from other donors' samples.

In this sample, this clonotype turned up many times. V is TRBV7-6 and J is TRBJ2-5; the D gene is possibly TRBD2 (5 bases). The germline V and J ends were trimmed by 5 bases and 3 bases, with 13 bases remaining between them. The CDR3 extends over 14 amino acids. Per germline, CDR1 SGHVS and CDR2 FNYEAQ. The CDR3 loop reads CASSPGLAKETQYF. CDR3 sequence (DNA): TGTGCCAGCAGCCCGGGATTGGCCAAAGAGACCCAGTACTTC.

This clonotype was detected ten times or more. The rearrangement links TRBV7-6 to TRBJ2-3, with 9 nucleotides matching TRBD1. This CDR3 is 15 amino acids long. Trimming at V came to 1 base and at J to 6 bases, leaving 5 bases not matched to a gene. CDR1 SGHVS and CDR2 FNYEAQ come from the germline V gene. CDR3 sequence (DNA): TGTGCCAGCAGCTTAGGGACAGGGGCTACGGATACGCAGTATTTT. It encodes CASSLGTGATDTQYF. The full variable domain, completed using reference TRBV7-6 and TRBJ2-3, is GAGVSQSPRYKVTKRGQDVALRCDPISGHVSLYWYRQALGQGPEFLTYFNYEAQQDKSGLPNDRFSAERPEGSISTLTIQRTEQRDSAMYRCASSLGTGATDTQYFGPGTRLTVL.

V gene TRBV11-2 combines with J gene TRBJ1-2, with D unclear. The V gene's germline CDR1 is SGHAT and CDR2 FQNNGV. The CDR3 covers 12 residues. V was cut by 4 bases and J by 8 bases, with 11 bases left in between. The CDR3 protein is CASSSSWEGYTF. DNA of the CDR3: TGTGCCAGCAGCTCAAGTTGGGAAGGCTACACCTTC.

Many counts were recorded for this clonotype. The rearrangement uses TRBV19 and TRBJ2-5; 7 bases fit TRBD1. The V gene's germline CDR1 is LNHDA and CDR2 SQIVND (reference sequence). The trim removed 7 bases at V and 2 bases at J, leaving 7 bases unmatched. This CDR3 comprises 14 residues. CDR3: CASNDQGQQETQYF. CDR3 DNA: TGTGCCAGTAACGACCAGGGACAGCAAGAGACCCAGTACTTC.

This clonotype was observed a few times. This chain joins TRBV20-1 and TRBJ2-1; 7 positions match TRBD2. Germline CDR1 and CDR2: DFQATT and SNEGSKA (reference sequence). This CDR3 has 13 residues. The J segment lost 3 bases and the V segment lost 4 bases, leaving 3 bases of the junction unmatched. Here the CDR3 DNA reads TGCAGTGCTAAAGGGGACTACTACAATGAGCAGTTCTTC. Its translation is CSAKGDYYNEQFF.

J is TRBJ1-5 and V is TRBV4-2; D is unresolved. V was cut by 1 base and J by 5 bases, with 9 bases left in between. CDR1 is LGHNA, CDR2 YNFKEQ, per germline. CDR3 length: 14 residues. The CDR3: CASSQGFQDQPQHF. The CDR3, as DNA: TGTGCCAGCAGCCAAGGTTTCCAGGATCAGCCCCAGCATTTT.

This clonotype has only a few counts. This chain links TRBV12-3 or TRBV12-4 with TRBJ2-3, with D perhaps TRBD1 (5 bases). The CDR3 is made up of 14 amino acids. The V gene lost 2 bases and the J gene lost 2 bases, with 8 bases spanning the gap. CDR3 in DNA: TGTGCCAGCAGTTTACCAGGACACACAGATACGCAGTATTTT. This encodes CASSLPGHTDTQYF.

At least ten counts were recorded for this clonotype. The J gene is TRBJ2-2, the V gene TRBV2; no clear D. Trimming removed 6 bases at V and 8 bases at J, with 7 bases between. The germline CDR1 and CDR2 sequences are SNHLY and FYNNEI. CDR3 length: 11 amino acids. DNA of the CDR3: TGTGCCAGCAGGACGACAGGGGAGCTGTTTTTT. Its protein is CASRTTGELFF.

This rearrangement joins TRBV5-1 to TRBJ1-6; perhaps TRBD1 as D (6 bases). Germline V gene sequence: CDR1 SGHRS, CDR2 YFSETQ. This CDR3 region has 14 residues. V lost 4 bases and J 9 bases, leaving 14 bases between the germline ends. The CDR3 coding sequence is TGCGCCAGCAGCAGGGCAGGGGCAGGTTCACCCCTCCACTTT. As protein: CASSRAGAGSPLHF.

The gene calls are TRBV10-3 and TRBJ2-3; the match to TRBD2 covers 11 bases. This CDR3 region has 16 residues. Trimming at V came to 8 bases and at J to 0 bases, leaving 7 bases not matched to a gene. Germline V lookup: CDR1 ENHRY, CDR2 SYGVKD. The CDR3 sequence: CAIRGSSGRSTDTQYF. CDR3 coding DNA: TGTGCCATCCGGGGTTCTAGCGGGAGGAGCACAGATACGCAGTATTTT.

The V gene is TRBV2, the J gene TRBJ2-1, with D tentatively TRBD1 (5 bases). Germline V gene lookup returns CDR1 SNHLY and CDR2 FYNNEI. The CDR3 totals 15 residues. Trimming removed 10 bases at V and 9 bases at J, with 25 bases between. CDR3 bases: TGTGCCAATTCCGAAATAGACCTTGGGGCAAGTGAGCAGTTCTTC. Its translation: CANSEIDLGASEQFF. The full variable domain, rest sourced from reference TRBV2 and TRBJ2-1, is EPEVTQTPSHQVTQMGQEVILRCVPISNHLYFYWYRQILGQKVEFLVSFYNNEISEKSEIFDDQFSVERPDGSNFTLKIRSTKLEDSAMYFCANSEIDLGASEQFFGPGTRLTVL.

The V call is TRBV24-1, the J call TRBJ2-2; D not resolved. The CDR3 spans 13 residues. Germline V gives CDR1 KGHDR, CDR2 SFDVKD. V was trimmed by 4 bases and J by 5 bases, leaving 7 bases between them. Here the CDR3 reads CATSEASTGELFF. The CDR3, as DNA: TGTGCCACCAGTGAGGCCAGTACCGGGGAGCTGTTTTTT.

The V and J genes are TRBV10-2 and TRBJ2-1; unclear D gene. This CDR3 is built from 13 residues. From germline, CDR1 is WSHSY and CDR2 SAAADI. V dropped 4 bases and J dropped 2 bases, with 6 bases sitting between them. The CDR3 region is CASSASTYNEQFF. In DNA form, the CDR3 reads TGCGCCAGCAGTGCCAGTACCTACAATGAGCAGTTCTTC.

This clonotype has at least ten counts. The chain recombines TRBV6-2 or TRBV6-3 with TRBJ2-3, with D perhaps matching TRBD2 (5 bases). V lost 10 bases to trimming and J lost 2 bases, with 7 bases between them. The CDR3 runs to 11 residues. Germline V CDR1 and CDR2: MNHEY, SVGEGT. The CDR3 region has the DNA TGTGCCACCGGGGACACAGATACGCAGTATTTT. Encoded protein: CATGDTDTQYF.

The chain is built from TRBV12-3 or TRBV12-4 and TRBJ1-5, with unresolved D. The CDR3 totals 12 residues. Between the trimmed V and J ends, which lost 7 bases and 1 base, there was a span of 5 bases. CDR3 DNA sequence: TGTGCCAGCACGCGAAGCAATCAGCCCCAGCATTTT. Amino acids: CASTRSNQPQHF.

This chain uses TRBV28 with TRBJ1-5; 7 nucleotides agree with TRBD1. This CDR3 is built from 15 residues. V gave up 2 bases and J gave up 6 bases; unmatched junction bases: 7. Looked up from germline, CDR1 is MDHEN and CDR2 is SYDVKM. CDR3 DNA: TGTGCCAGCAGTTTACCGATCAGGGGGGGTCAGCCCCAGCATTTT. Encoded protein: CASSLPIRGGQPQHF.

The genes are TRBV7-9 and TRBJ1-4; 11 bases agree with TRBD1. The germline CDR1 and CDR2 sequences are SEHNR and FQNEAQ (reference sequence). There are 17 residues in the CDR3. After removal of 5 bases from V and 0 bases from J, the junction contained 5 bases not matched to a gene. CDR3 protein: CASSRDRGSTTNEKLFF. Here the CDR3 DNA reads TGTGCCAGCAGCCGGGACAGGGGGTCAACAACTAATGAAAAACTGTTTTTT. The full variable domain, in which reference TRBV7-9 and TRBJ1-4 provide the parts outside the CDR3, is DTGVSQNPRHKITKRGQNVTFRCDPISEHNRLYWYRQTLGQGPEFLTYFQNEAQLEKSRLLSDRFSAERPKGSFSTLEIQRTEQGDSAMYLCASSRDRGSTTNEKLFFGSGTQLSVL.

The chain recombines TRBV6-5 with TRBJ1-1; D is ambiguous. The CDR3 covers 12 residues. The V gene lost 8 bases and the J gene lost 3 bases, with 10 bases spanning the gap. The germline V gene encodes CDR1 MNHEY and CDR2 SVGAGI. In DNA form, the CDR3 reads TGTGCCAGCGGGGTACGAGACACTGAAGCTTTCTTT. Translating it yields CASGVRDTEAFF.

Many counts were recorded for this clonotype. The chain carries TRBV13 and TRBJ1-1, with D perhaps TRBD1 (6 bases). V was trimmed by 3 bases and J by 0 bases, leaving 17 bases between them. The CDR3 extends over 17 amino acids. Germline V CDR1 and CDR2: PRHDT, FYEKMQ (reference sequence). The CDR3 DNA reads TGTGCCAGCAGCTTCGGACAGCCTTATACGATGAACACTGAAGCTTTCTTT. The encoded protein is CASSFGQPYTMNTEAFF. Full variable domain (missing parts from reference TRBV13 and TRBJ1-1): AAGVIQSPRHLIKEKRETATLKCYPIPRHDTVYWYQQGPGQDPQFLISFYEKMQSDKGSIPDRFSAQQFSDYHSELNMSSLELGDSALYFCASSFGQPYTMNTEAFFGQGTRLTVV.

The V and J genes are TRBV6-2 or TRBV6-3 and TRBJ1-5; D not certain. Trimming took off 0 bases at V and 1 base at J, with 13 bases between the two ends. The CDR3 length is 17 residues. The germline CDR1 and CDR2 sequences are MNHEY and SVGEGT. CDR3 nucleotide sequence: TGTGCCAGCAGTTACTCGAAAATCGGGGAAAGCAATCAGCCCCAGCATTTT. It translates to CASSYSKIGESNQPQHF.

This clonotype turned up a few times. The CDR3 protein is CASSYWQGDSYEQYF. CDR3 nucleotides: TGTGCCAGCAGTTACTGGCAGGGGGACTCCTACGAGCAGTACTTC. This chain joins TRBV6-5 and TRBJ2-7; 7 bases align to TRBD1. This CDR3 spans 15 amino acids. Germline CDR1 MNHEY, CDR2 SVGAGI. Trimming at V came to 1 base and at J to 0 bases, leaving 3 bases not matched to a gene.

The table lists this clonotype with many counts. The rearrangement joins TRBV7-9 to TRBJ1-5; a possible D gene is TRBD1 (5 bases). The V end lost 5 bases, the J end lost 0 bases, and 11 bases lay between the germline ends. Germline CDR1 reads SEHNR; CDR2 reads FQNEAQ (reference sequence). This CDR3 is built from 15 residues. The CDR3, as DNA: TGTGCCAGCAGCGAGGGACTTAATAGCAATCAGCCCCAGCATTTT. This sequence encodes CASSEGLNSNQPQHF.

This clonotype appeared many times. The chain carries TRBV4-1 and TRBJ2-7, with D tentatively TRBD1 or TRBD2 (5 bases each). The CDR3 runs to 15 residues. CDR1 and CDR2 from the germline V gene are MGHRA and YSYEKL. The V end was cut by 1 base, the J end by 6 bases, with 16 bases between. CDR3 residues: CASSQVPALGVEQYF. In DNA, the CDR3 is TGCGCCAGCAGCCAAGTCCCCGCTTTGGGGGTCGAGCAGTACTTC.

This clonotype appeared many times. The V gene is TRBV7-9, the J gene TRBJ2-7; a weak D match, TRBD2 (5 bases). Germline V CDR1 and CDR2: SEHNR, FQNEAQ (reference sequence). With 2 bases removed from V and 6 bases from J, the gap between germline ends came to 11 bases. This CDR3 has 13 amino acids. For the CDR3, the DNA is TGTGCCAGCAGCTTAAGCTTGGCGGGCGAGCAGTACTTC. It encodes CASSLSLAGEQYF.

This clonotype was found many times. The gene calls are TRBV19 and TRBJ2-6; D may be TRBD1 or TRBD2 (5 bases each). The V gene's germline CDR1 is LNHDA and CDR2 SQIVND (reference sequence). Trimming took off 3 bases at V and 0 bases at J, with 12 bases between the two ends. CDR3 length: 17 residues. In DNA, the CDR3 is TGTGCCAGTAGTATCAGGGACGGGCACTCTGGGGCCAACGTCCTGACTTTC. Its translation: CASSIRDGHSGANVLTF.